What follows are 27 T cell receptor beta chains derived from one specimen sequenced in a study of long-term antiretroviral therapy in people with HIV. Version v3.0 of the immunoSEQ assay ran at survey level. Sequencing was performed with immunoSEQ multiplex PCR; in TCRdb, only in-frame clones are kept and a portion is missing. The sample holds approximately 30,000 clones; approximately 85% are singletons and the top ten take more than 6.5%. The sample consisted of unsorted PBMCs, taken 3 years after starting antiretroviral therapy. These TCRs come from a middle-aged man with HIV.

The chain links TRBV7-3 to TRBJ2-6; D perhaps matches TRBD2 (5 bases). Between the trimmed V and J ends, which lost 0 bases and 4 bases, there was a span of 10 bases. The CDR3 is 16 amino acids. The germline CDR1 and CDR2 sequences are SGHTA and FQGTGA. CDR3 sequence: CASSLTGKTGANVLTF. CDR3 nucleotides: TGTGCCAGCAGCTTAACCGGGAAAACGGGGGCCAACGTCCTGACTTTC.

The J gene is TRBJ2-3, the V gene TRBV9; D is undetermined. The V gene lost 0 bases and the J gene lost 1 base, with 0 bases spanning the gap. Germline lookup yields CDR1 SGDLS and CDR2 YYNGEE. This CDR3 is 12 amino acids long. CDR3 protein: CASSVGTDTQYF. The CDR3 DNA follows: TGTGCCAGCAGCGTAGGCACAGATACGCAGTATTTT.

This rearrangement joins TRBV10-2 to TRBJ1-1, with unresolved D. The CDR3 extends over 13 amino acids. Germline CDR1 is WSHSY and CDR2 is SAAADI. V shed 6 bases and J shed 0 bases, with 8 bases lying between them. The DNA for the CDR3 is TGCGCCAGCAGACCCCAAGTGAACACTGAAGCTTTCTTT. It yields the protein CASRPQVNTEAFF.

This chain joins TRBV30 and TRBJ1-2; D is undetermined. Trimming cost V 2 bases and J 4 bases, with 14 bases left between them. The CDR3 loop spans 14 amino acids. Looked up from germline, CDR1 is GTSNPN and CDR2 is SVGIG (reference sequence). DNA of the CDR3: TGTGCCTGGAGTCCAGAACGACCCTTCTATGGCTACACCTTC. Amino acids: CAWSPERPFYGYTF.

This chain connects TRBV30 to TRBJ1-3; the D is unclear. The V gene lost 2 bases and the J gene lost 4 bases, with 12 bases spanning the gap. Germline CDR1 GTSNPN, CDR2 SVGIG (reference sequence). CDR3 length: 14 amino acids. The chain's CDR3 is CAWSRGGSGNTIYF. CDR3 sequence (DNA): TGTGCCTGGAGTAGAGGAGGGTCCGGAAACACCATATATTTT.

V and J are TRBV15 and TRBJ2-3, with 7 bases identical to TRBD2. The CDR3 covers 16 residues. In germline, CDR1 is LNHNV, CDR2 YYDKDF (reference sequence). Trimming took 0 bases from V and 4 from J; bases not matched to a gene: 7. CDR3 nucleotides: TGTGCCACCAGCAGAGAGAGGGAGGGCGCCTCAGATACGCAGTATTTT. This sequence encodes CATSREREGASDTQYF.

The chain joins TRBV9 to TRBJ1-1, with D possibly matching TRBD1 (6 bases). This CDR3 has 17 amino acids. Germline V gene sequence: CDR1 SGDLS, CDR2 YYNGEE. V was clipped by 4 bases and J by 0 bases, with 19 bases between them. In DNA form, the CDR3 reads TGTGCCAGCAGCTCAGGGGAAGGGTTGGGGTTGAACACTGAAGCTTTCTTT. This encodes CASSSGEGLGLNTEAFF.

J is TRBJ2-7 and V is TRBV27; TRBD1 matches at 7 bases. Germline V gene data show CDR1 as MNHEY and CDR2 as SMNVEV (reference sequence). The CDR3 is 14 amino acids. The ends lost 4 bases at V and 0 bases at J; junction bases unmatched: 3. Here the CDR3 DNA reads TGTGCCAGCAGTTCACGGACAGGCTCCTACGAGCAGTACTTC. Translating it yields CASSSRTGSYEQYF.

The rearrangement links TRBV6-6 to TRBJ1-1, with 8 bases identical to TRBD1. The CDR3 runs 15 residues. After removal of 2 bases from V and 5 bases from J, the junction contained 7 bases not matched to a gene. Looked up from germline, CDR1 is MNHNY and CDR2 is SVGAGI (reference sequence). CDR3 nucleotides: TGTGCCAGCAGTTACCGAGGACAGGGCGGGACTGAAGCTTTCTTT. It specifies CASSYRGQGGTEAFF.

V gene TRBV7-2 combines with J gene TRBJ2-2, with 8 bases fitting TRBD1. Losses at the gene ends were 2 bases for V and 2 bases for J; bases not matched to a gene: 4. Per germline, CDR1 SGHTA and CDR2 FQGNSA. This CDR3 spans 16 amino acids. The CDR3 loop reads CASSLSGQVNTGELFF. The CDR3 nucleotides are TGTGCCAGCAGCTTATCGGGACAGGTTAACACCGGGGAGCTGTTTTTT.

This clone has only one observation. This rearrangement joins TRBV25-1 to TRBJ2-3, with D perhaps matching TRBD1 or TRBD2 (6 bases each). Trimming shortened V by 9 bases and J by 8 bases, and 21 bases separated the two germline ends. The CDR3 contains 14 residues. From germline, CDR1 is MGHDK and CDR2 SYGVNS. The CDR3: CASRPQEGVGTQYF. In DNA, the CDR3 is TGTGCCAGTAGACCGCAGGAGGGGGTTGGTACGCAGTATTTT.

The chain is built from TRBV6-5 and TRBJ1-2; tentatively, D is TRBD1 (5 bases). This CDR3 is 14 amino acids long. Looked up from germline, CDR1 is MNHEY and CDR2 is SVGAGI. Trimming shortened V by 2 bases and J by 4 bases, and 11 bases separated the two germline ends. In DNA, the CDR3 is TGTGCCAGCAGTTACCGAACAGGAGCCTATGGCTACACCTTC. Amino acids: CASSYRTGAYGYTF.

The DNA for the CDR3 is TGTGCCAGCAGCTTAGGAGTACAGGGGCCGAACACCGGGGAGCTGTTTTTT. This codes for CASSLGVQGPNTGELFF. The gene calls are TRBV7-9 and TRBJ2-2; 7 positions match TRBD1. After removal of 1 base from V and 0 bases from J, the junction contained 5 bases not matched to a gene. The CDR3 totals 17 residues. CDR1 is SEHNR and CDR2 is FQNEAQ in the germline V gene (reference sequence).

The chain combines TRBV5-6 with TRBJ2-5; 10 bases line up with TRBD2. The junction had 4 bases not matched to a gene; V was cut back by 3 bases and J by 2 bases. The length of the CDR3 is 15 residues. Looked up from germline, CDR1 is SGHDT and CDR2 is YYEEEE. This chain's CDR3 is CASSSVTSGQETQYF. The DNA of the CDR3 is TGTGCCAGCAGCTCGGTGACTAGCGGGCAAGAGACCCAGTACTTC.

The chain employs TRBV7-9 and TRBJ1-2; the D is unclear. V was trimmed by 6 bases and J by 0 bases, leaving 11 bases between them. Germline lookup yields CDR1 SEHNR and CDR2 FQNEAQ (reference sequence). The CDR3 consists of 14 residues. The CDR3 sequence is CASRPPRANYGYTF. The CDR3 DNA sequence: TGTGCCAGCAGGCCCCCGAGGGCTAACTATGGCTACACCTTC.

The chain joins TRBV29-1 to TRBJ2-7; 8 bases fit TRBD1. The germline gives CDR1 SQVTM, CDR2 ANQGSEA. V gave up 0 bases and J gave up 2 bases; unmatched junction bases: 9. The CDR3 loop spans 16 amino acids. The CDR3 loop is CSVEEGETGDTYEQYF. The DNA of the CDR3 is TGCAGCGTTGAAGAAGGGGAGACAGGGGACACCTACGAGCAGTACTTC.

CDR3 in amino acids: CASSYSGPLGRGELFF. CDR3 nucleotides: TGTGCCAGCAGTTACTCGGGACCACTCGGGAGGGGGGAGCTGTTTTTT. The rearrangement uses TRBV6-5 and TRBJ2-2, with 7 bases that match TRBD2. Germline V CDR1 and CDR2: MNHEY, SVGAGI. The CDR3 consists of 16 residues. The V gene end was trimmed by 0 bases and the J gene end by 8 bases; junction bases not matched to a gene: 9.

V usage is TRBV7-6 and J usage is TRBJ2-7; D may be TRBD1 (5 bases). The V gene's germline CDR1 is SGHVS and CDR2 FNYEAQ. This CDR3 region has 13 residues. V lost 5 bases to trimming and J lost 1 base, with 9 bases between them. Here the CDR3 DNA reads TGTGCCAGCAGCCTCGACAGTTCCTACGAGCAGTACTTC. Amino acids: CASSLDSSYEQYF.

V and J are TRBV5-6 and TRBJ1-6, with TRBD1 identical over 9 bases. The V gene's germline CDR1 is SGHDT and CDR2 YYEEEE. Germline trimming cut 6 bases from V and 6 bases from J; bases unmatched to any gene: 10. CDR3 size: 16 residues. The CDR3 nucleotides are TGTGCCAGCAACCTTACCCCGACAGGGGGTAATTCACCCCTCCACTTT. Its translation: CASNLTPTGGNSPLHF. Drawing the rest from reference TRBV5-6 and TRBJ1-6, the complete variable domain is DAGVTQSPTHLIKTRGQQVTLRCSPKSGHDTVSWYQQALGQGPQFIFQYYEEEERQRGNFPDRFSGHQFPNYSSELNVNALLLGDSALYLCASNLTPTGGNSPLHFGNGTRLTVT.

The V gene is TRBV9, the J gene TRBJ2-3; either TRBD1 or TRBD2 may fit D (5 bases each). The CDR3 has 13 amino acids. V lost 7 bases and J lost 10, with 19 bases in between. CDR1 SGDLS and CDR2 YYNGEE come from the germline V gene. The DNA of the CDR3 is TGTGCCAGCGGGGTAGGGGCCGGGGATCCGCAGTATTTT. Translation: CASGVGAGDPQYF.

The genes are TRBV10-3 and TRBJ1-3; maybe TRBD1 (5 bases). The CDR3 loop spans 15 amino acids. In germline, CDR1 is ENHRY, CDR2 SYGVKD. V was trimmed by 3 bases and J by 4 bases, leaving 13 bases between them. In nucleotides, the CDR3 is TGTGCCATCAGTGAATACCCGGGGCAAGGAAACACCATATATTTT. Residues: CAISEYPGQGNTIYF.

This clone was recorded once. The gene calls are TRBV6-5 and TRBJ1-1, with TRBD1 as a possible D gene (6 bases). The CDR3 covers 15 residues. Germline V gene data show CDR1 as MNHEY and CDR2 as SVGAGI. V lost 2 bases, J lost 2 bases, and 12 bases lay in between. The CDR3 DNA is TGTGCCAGCAGTTACGGGGGGGCCCCTAACACTGAAGCTTTCTTT. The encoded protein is CASSYGGAPNTEAFF.

DNA of the CDR3: TGCGCCAGCAGCCCTAGCGGGTTAGCCTACGAGCAGTACTTC. Residues: CASSPSGLAYEQYF. The chain has TRBV5-1 and TRBJ2-7; 8 nucleotides agree with TRBD2. J lost 2 bases, V lost 4 bases, and 5 bases had no gene match. The CDR3 sequence is 14 residues long. CDR1 and CDR2 from the germline V gene are SGHRS and YFSETQ.

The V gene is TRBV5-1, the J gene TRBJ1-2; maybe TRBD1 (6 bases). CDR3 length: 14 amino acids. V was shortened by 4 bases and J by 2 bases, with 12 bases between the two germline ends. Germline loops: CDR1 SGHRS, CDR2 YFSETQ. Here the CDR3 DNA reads TGCGCCAGCAGCGGGGGCGGAGGGAACTATGGCTACACCTTC. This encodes CASSGGGGNYGYTF.

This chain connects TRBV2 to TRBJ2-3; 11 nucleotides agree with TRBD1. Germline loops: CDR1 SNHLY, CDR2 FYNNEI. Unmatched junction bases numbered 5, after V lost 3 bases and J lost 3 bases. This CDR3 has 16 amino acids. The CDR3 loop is CASSDPRDRGTDTQYF. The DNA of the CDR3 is TGTGCCAGCAGTGATCCCCGGGACAGGGGGACAGATACGCAGTATTTT.

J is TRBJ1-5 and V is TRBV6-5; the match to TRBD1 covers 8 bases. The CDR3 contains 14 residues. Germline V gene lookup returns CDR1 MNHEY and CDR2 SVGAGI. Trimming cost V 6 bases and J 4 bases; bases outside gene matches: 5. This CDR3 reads CASSPGQVNQPQHF. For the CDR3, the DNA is TGTGCCAGCAGCCCGGGACAGGTGAATCAGCCCCAGCATTTT.

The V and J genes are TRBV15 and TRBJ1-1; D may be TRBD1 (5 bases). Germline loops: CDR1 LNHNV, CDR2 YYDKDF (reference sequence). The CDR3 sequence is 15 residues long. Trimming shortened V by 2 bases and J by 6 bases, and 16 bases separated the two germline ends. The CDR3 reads CATSRNMGGWAEAFF. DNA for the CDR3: TGTGCCACCAGCAGAAATATGGGGGGTTGGGCTGAAGCTTTCTTT. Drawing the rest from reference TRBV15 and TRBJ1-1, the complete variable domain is DAMVIQNPRYQVTQFGKPVTLSCSQTLNHNVMYWYQQKSSQAPKLLFHYYDKDFNNEADTPDNFQSRRPNTSFCFLDIRSPGLGDTAMYLCATSRNMGGWAEAFFGQGTRLTVV.